This section outlines one TCR beta chain sequence together with its context. These data belong to a study of shared clonotypes between healthy human individuals. CD45RO-negative, CCR7-positively selected cells formed the naive CD8 fraction, excluding terminally differentiated effector memory CD45RA+ cells. Profiling relied on immunoSEQ multiplex PCR, and the TCRdb table lists in-frame clones only, not all of them. The table has roughly 2,000,000 clones, around 93% seen once. Sequenced sample: naive CD8+ T cells from PBMCs. This clonotype originated in a man aged 18 to 29 in good health. Some clones in this sample may be carry-over from other donors' samples.

The CDR3: CASSLTPRNEQFF. Here the CDR3 DNA reads TGTGCCAGCAGCTTAACCCCAAGGAATGAGCAGTTCTTC. V usage is TRBV7-2 and J usage is TRBJ2-1; the D is unclear. Trimming removed 2 bases at V and 7 bases at J, with 9 bases between. Germline CDR1 reads SGHTA; CDR2 reads FQGNSA. The CDR3 extends over 13 amino acids.